This T cell receptor beta chain emerged from a study of T cell repertoires in cytomegalovirus infection (dated by TCRdb to about 2019). Background on the whole study: Because public TCR beta signatures pointed to carriage of CMV infection together with the matching HLA type, the HLA type of each donor mattered for the analysis.

TCRdb names Illumina HiSeq 1500 as the instrument used. The public reads were run again by TCRdb, first through fastp at Q25 and then through MiXCR, and only productive beta chains were kept. Each CDR3 protein appears once, grouped with its most common genes and DNA. The table for this sample lists hundreds of thousands of distinct CDR3 sequences; approximately 33% of them were counted only once. Together, the top ten hold 12% to 15% of the sample. A note on this clonotype: There is no known antigen for this receptor. Per-nucleotide qualities are absent, and no much larger clonotype sits a single base away.

The paper's findings and limits, for the study overall: Cumulative frequency of public TCR beta family members discriminated carriers of CMV infection plus the relevant HLA type in this cohort and an independent 352-donor cohort. The ex vivo response was dominated by HLA-C-restricted CMV-specific TCR beta clonotypes, which also provided the single most frequent clonotype in two of eight donors.

Between the V and J ends, shortened by 11 bases and 3 bases respectively, the junction contains 19 bases. From the germline V gene (reference sequence), CDR1 is SEHNR and CDR2 is FQNEAQ. Taken from cysteine to phenylalanine, the CDR3 has 14 residues. Of all the DNA, just the CDR3 is kept, 42 bases in frame from base 1. Here the chain combines TRBV7-9 and TRBJ1-2; TRBD1 is a weak D gene call, 6 bases matching. Sequencing was carried out using PBMCs. The TCR sequence derives from a human donor in good health (CMV status not recorded). Some clones in this sample may be carry-over from other donors' samples. The nucleotide sequence reads as follows: TGTGCCGTTCCAGGGGAAGATCCCCACTATGGCTACACCTTC. This gives the protein CAVPGEDPHYGYTF.